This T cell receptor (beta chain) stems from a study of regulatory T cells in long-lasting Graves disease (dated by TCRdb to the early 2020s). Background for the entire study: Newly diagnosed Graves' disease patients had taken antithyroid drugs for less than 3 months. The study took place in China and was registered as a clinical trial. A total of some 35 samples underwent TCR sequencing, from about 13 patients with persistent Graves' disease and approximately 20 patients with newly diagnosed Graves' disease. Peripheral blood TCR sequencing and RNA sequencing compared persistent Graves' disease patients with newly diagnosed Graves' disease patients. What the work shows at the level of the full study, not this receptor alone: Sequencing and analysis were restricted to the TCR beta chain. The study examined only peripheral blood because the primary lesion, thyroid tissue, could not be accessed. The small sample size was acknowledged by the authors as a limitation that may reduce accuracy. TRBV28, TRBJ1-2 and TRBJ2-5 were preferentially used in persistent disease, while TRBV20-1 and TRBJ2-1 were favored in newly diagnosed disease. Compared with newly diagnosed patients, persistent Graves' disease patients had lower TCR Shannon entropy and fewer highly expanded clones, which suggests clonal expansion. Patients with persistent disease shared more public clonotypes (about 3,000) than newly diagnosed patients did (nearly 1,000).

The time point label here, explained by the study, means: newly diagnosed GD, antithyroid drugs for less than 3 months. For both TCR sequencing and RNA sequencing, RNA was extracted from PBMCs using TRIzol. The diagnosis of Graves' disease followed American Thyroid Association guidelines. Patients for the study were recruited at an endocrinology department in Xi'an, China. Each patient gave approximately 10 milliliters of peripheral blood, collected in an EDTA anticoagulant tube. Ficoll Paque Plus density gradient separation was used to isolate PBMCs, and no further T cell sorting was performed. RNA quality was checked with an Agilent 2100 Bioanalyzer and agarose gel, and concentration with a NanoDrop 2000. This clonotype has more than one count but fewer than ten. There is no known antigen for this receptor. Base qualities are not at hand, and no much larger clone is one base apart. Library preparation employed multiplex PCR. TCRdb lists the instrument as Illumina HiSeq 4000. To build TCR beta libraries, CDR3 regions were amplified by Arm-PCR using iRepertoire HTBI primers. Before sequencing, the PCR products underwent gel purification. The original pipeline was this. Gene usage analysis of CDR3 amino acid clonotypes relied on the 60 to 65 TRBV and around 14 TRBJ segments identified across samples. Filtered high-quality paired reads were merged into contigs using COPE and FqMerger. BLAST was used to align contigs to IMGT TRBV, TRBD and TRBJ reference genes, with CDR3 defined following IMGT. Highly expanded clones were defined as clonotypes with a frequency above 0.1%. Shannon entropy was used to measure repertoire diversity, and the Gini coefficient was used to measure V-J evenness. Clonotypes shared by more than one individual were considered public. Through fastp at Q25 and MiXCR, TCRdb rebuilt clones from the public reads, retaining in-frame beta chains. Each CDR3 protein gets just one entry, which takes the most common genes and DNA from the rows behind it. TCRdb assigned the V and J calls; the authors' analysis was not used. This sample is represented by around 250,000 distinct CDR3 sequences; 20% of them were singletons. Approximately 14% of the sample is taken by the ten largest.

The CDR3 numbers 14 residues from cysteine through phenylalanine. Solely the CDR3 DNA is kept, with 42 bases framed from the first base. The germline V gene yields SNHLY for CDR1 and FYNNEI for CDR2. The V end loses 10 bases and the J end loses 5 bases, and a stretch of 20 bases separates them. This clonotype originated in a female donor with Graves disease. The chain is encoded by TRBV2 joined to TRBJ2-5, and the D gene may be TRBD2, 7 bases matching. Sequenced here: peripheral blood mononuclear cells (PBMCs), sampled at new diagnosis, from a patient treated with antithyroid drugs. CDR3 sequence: CATRGGALWETQYF. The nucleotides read TGTGCCACCAGAGGGGGGGCCCTATGGGAGACCCAGTACTTC.